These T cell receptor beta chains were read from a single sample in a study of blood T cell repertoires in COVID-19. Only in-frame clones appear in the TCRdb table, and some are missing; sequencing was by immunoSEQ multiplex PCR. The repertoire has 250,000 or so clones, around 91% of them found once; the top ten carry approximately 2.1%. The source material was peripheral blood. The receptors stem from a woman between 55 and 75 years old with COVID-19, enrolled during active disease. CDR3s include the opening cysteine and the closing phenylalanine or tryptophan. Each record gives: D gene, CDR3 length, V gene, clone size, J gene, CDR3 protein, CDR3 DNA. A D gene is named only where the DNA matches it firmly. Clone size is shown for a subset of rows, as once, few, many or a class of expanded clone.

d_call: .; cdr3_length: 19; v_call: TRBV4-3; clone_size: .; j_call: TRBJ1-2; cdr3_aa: CASSQDMAPLSGPNYGYTF; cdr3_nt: TGCGCCAGCAGCCAAGATATGGCCCCCCTGTCAGGTCCTAACTATGGCTACACCTTC
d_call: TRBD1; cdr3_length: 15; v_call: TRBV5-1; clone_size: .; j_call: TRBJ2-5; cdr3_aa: CASSLQTGDQETQYF; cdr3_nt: TGCGCCAGCAGTCTACAGACAGGGGACCAAGAGACCCAGTACTTC
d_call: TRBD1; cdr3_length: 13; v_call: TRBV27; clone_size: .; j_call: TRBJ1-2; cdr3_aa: CASSLGQGGGYTF; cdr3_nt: TGTGCCAGCAGTTTAGGGCAGGGGGGCGGCTACACCTTC
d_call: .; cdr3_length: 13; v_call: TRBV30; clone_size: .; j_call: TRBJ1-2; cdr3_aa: CAWSLVQGGGYTF; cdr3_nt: TGTGCCTGGAGTTTGGTCCAGGGAGGAGGCTACACCTTC
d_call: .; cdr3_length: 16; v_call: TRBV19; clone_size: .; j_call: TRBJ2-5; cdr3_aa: CASSIPARGTQETQYF; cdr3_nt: TGTGCCAGTAGCATACCTGCCCGGGGAACCCAAGAGACCCAGTACTTC
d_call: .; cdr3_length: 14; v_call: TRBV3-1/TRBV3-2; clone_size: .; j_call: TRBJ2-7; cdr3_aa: CASSHGAQGNEQYF; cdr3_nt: TGTGCCAGCAGCCACGGTGCGCAGGGGAACGAGCAGTACTTC
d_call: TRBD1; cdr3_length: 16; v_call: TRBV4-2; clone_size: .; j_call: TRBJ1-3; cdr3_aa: CASSQETGISGNTIYF; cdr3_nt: TGTGCCAGCAGCCAAGAGACAGGGATCTCTGGAAACACCATATATTTT
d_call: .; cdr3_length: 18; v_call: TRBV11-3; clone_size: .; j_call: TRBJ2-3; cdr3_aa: CASSLEGRWEAGTDTQYF; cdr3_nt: TGTGCCAGCAGCTTAGAGGGCCGATGGGAGGCTGGAACAGATACGCAGTATTTT
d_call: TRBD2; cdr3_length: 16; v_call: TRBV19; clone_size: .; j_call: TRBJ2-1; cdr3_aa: CASSISGGGSYNEQFF; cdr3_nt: TGTGCCAGTAGTATCTCGGGGGGGGGCTCCTACAATGAGCAGTTCTTC
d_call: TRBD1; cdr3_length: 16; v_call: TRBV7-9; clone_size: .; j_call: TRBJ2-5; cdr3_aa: CASSLPGTGLRETQYF; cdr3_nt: TGTGCCAGCAGCCTACCCGGGACAGGGCTGCGAGAGACCCAGTACTTC
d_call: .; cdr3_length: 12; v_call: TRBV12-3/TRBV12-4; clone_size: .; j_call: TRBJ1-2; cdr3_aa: CASSRRGYGYTF; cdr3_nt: TGTGCCAGCAGCCGCCGGGGCTATGGCTACACCTTC
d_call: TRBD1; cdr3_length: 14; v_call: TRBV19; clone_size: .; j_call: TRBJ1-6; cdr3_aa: CASSTGQGNSPLHF; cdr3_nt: TGTGCCAGTAGTACGGGACAGGGGAATTCACCCCTCCACTTT
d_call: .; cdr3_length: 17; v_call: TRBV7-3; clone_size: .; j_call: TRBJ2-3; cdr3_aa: CASSLERWGRGADTQYF; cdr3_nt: TGTGCCAGCAGCTTGGAACGATGGGGCCGAGGCGCAGATACGCAGTATTTT
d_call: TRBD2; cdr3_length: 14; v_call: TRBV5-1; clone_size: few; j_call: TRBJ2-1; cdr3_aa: CASSLTAGGNEQFF; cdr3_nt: TGCGCCAGCAGCTTGACAGCGGGGGGAAATGAGCAGTTCTTC
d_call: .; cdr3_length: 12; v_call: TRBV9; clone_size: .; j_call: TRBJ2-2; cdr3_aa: CASRRTAGELFF; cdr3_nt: TGTGCCAGCAGGCGGACAGCCGGGGAGCTGTTTTTT
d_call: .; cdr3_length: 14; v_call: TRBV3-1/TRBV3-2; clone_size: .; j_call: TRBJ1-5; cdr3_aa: CASSQIPLSQPQHF; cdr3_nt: TGTGCCAGCAGCCAAATCCCTTTGAGTCAGCCCCAGCATTTT
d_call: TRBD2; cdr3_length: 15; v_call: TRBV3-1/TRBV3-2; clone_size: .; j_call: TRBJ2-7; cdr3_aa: CASSPTSGGTYEQYF; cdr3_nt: TGTGCCAGCAGCCCGACTAGCGGGGGCACTTACGAGCAGTACTTC
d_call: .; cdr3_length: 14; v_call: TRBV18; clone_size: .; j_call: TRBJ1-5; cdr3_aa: CASSPSGDNQPQHF; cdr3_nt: TGTGCCAGCTCACCTTCCGGGGACAATCAGCCCCAGCATTTT
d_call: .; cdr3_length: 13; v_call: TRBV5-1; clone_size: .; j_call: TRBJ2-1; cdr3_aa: CASSPRGYNEQFF; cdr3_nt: TGCGCCAGCAGCCCCAGGGGATACAATGAGCAGTTCTTC
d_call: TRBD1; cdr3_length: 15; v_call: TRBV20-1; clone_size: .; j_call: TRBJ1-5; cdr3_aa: CSASGTGEINQPQHF; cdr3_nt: TGCAGTGCTAGTGGGACAGGGGAAATCAATCAGCCCCAGCATTTT
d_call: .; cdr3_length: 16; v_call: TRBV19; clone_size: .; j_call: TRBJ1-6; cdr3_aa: CASSIGRGAYNSPLHF; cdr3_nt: TGTGCCAGTAGTATAGGCCGGGGGGCCTATAATTCACCCCTCCACTTT
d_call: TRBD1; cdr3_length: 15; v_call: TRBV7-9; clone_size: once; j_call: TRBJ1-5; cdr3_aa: CASSFTGESTQPQHF; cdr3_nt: TGTGCCAGCAGCTTCACAGGGGAATCGACCCAGCCCCAGCATTTT
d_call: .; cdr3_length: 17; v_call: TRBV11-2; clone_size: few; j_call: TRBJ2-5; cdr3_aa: CASSLSPRTWAQETQYF; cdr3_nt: TGTGCCAGCAGCTTATCCCCCCGTACCTGGGCCCAAGAGACCCAGTACTTC
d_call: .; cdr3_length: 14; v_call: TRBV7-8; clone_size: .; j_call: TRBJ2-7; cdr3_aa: CASSLARQGSEQYF; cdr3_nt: TGTGCCAGCAGCTTAGCGCGGCAGGGTTCCGAGCAGTACTTC
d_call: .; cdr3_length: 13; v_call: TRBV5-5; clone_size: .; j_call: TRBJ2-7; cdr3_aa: CASSLSSRVEQYF; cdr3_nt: TGTGCCAGCAGCTTGTCCTCCAGGGTCGAGCAGTACTTC
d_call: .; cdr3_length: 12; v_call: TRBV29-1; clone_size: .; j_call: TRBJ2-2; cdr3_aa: CSVDSNTGELFF; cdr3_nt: TGCAGCGTTGACAGTAACACCGGGGAGCTGTTTTTT
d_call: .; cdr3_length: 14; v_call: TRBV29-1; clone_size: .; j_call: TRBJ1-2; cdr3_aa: CSVALGTANYGYTF; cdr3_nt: TGCAGCGTTGCCTTAGGCACAGCTAACTATGGCTACACCTTC
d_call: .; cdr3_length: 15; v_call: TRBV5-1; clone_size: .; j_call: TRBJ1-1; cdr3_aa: CASSLASMMNTEAFF; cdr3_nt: TGCGCCAGCAGCTTGGCGAGCATGATGAACACTGAAGCTTTCTTT
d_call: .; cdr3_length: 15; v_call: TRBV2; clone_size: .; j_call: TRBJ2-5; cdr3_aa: CASTRHRASGETQYF; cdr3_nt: TGTGCCAGCACTCGGCACAGGGCGTCGGGAGAGACCCAGTACTTC
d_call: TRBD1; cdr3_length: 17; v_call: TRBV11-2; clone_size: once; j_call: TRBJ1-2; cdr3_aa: CASSLVSGTGVNYGYTF; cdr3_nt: TGTGCCAGCAGCTTAGTCAGCGGGACAGGGGTTAACTATGGCTACACCTTC
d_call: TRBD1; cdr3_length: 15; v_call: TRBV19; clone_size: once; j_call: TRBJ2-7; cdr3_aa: CASSRKDRGIYEQYF; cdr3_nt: TGTGCCAGTAGTAGAAAGGACAGGGGGATCTACGAGCAGTACTTC
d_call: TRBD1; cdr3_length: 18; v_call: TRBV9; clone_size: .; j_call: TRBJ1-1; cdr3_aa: CASSPRSGRGRRDTEAFF; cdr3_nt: TGTGCCAGCAGCCCTCGCTCCGGCAGGGGGCGTAGGGACACTGAAGCTTTCTTT
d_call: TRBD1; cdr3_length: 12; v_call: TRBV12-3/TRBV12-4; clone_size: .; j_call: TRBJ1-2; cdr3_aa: CASSDRGPGYTF; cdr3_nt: TGTGCCAGCAGCGACAGGGGGCCTGGCTACACCTTC
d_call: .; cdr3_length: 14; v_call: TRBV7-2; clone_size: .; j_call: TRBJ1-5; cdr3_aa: CASSPGGSNQPQHF; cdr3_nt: TGTGCCAGCAGCCCCGGGGGGAGCAATCAGCCCCAGCATTTT
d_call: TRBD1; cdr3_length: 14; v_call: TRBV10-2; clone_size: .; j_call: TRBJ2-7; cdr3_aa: CASSEQGGFNEQYF; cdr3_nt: TGCGCCAGCAGTGAGCAAGGGGGCTTCAACGAGCAGTACTTC
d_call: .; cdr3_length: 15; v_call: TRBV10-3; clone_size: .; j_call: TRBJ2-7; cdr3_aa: CAISEGSPGTSEQYF; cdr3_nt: TGTGCCATCAGTGAGGGATCTCCCGGGACTTCCGAGCAGTACTTC
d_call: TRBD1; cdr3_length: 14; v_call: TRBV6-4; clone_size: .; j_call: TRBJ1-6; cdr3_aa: CASRTDRGEEPLHF; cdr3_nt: TGTGCCAGCAGAACGGACAGGGGAGAGGAACCCCTCCACTTT
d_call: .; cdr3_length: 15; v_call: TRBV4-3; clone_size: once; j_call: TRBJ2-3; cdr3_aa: CASSQTSRGTDTQYF; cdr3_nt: TGCGCCAGCAGCCAAACCTCAAGGGGGACAGATACGCAGTATTTT
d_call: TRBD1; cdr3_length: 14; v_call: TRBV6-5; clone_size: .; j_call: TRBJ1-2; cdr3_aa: CASRRQGRFYGYTF; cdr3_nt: TGTGCCAGCAGGCGACAGGGCCGATTCTATGGCTACACCTTC
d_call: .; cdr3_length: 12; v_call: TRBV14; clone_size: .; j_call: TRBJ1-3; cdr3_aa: CASSQVANTIYF; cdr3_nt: TGTGCCAGCAGCCAAGTGGCAAACACCATATATTTT
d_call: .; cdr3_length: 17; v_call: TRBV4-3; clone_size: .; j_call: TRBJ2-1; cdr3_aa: CASSQRREGLSYNEQFF; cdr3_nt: TGCGCCAGCAGCCAGCGACGTGAGGGCCTCTCCTACAATGAGCAGTTCTTC
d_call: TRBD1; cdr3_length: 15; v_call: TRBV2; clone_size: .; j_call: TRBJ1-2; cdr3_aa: CASRGTTGGAYGYTF; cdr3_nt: TGTGCCAGCAGGGGGACCACAGGGGGGGCCTATGGCTACACCTTC
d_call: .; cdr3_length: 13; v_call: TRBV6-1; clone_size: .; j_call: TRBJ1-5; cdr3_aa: CASSDRSHQPQHF; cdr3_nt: TGTGCCAGCAGTGACAGGTCACATCAGCCCCAGCATTTT
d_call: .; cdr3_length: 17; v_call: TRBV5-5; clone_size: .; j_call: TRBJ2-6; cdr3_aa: CASSLVARGTGANVLTF; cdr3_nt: TGTGCCAGCAGCTTGGTGGCAAGGGGCACTGGGGCCAACGTCCTGACTTTC
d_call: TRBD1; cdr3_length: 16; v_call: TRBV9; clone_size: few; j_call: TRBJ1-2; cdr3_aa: CASSVYADRDDYGYTF; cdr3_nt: TGTGCCAGCAGCGTCTATGCGGACAGGGACGACTATGGCTACACCTTC
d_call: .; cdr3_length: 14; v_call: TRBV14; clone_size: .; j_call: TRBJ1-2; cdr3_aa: CASSQNRDSAGYTF; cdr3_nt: TGTGCCAGCAGCCAAAACAGGGATTCGGCCGGCTACACCTTC